The sequence of this T cell receptor (beta chain) was determined in a study of T cell responses to AZD1222 COVID-19 vaccine. The method was immunoSEQ multiplex PCR; TCRdb's version includes in-frame clones alone and lacks a portion of them. Of some 94,000 clones in the sample, approximately 90% were seen once. On this clone itself: No antigen is known for it.

Study-wide points: Among the donors, most were white British and more were female, and clonal diversity was possibly underestimated. Vaccine-associated CD4 TCRs spanned spike, dominant at 160-218 and 743-854. Following two doses of AZD1222, Spike-specific TCR breadth and depth rose. Only six people who got AZD1222 tested seropositive at baseline.

V was pared by 3 bases and J by 5 bases, with 6 bases of the junction left unmatched. CDR1 and CDR2 from the germline V gene are SGHAT and FQNNGV. The CDR3 sequence is 14 residues long. This clonotype originated in an adult in good health. The rearrangement joins TRBV11-2 to TRBJ2-7; 8 bases line up with TRBD1. Sample: peripheral blood, taken on day 0 of AZD1222 vaccination. CDR3 residues: CASSLGTGVHEQYF. The CDR3 nucleotides read TGTGCCAGCAGCTTGGGGACAGGTGTCCACGAGCAGTACTTC.